This TCR beta chain appears in the sequencing data of a study of patients and donors after allogeneic stem cell transplantation (dated by TCRdb to 2018 to 2021). Notes on this clonotype: Its antigen target is currently unknown. Base qualities are not provided; no much larger clone lies one nucleotide away.

Library preparation used RT-PCR. Sequenced using a NextSeq 550. TCRdb reanalyzed the raw reads on its own, using fastp at Q25 for trimming and MiXCR for clone calling, and kept in-frame beta chains. All rows with the same CDR3 protein become a single entry with the most common DNA and genes. Here the sample has approximately 17,000 distinct CDR3 sequences; approximately 30% occur a single time. The ten biggest clones cover 36% of the sample. Including the terminal cysteine and phenylalanine, the CDR3 comprises 13 residues. The entry retains the CDR3 DNA only, 39 bases that are in frame from base 1. V is pared back by 5 bases and J by 5 bases, with 12 bases lying between the germline termini.

The sequence links TRBV12-3 or TRBV12-4 to TRBJ1-1, with a tentative D gene TRBD1 over 5 matching bases. Sequencing was performed on blood, either unsorted or a sorted T cell fraction (not recorded which). This sequence originates from a human donor who was either an allogeneic HSCT recipient or a stem cell or donor lymphocyte infusion donor (not recorded which). It is not recorded whose cells these are; they may come from a transplant donor. The DNA sequence reads TGTGCCAGCAGTACAGGAATCGTAACTGAAGCTTTCTTT. Translated, this gives CASSTGIVTEAFF.